Sequencing of this TCR beta chain was carried out in a study of blood T cell repertoires in COVID-19. Study overall: Samples came from the United States, Italy and Spain, spanning acute and convalescent COVID-19. Sources were T cells, B-cell-depleted T cells, or PBMCs; the material itself was cDNA or gDNA.

In the authors' methods: Reference gene primer amplification gave estimated nucleated cell counts. TCRdb's table, derived via immunoSEQ multiplex PCR, lists solely in-frame clones and lacks some. The V and J calls and clone size are taken from that table; D and trimming were inferred from the DNA. The sample holds some 30,000 clones, 65% to 90% seen once. With 8 bases clipped from V and 1 base from J, the junction kept 15 bases outside the gene matches. CDR3 length equals 18 residues. The germline V gene encodes CDR1 ENHRY and CDR2 SYGVKD. The TCR sequence derives from a man between 60 and 75 years old with active COVID-19. Input material: peripheral blood. V is TRBV10-3 and J is TRBJ2-3; 10 bases are shared with TRBD2. As DNA, the CDR3 is TGTGCCATCGGTCCGGGACTAGCGACCCCCTCGGGCACAGATACGCAGTATTTT. Its protein is CAIGPGLATPSGTDTQYF.